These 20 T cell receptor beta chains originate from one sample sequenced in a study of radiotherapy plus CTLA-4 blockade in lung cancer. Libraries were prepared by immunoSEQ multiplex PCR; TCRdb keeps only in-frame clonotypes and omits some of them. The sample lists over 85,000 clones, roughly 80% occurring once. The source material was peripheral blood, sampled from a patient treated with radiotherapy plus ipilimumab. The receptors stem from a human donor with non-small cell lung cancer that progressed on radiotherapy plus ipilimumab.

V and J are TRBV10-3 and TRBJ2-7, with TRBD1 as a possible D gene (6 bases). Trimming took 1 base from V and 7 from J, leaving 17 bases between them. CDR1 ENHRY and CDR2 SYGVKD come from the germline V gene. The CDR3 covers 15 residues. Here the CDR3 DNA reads TGTGCCATCAGTGAGTTGACCTTACAGGGTGGAGAGCAGTACTTC. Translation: CAISELTLQGGEQYF.

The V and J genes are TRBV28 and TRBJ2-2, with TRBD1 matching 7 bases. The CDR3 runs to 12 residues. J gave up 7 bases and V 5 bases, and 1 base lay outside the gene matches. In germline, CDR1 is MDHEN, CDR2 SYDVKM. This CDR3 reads CASSRDSGELFF. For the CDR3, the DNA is TGTGCCAGCAGTAGGGACAGCGGGGAGCTGTTTTTT. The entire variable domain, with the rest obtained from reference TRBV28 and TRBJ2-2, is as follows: DVKVTQSSRYLVKRTGEKVFLECVQDMDHENMFWYRQDPGLGLRLIYFSYDVKMKEKGDIPEGYSVSREKKERFSLILESASTNQTSMYLCASSRDSGELFFGEGSRLTVL.

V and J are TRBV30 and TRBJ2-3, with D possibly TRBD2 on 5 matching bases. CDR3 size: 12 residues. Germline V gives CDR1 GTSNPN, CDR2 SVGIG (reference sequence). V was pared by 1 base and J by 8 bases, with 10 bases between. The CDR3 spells CAWSAGKGTQYF. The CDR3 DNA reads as TGTGCCTGGAGTGCCGGGAAAGGTACGCAGTATTTT.

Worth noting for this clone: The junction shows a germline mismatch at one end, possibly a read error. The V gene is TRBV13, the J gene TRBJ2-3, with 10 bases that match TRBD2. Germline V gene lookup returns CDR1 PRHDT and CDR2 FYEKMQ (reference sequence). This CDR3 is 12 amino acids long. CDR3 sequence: CASSPGLAGEKF. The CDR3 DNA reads TGTGCCAGCAGCCCTGGCCTAGCGGGAGAGAAATTT. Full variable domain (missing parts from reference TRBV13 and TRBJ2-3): AAGVIQSPRHLIKEKRETATLKCYPIPRHDTVYWYQQGPGQDPQFLISFYEKMQSDKGSIPDRFSAQQFSDYHSELNMSSLELGDSALYFCASSPGLAGEKFGPGTRLTVL.

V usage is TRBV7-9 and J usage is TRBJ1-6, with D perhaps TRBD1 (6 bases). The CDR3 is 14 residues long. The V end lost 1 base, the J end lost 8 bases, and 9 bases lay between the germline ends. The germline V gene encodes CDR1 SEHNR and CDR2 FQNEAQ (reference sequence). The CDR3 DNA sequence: TGTGCCAGCAGCTTAGTCAGGGGTGATTCACCCCTCCACTTT. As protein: CASSLVRGDSPLHF.

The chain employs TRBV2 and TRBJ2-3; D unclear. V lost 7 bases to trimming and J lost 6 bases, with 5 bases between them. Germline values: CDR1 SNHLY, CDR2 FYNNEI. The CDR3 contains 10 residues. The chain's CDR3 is CASTTDTQYF. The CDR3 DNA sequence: TGTGCCAGCACCACCGATACGCAGTATTTT.

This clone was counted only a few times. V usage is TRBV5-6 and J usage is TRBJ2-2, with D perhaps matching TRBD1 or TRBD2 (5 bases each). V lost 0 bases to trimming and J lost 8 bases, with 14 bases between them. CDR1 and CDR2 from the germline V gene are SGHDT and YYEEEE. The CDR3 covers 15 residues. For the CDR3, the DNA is TGTGCCAGCAGCTTGGCGCCGCAGGGACCGGGGGAGCTGTTTTTT. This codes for CASSLAPQGPGELFF.

The CDR3 loop is CASSTPGGETQYF. DNA for the CDR3: TGCGCCAGCAGCACCCCAGGGGGAGAGACCCAGTACTTC. The chain couples TRBV5-1 to TRBJ2-5; 7 positions match TRBD1. CDR1 and CDR2 (germline): SGHRS, YFSETQ. J lost 4 bases, V lost 4 bases, and 4 bases had no gene match. The CDR3 is 13 amino acids.

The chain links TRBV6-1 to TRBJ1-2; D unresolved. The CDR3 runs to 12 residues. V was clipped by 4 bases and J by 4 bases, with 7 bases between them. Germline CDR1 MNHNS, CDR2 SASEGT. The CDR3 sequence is CASSGSGYGYTF. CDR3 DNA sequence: TGTGCCAGCAGTGGAAGTGGCTATGGCTACACCTTC.

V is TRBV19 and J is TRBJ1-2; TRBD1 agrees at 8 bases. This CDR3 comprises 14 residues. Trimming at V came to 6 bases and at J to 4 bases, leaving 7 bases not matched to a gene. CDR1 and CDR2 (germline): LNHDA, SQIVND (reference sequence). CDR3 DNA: TGTGCCAGTAGCCCAGGGGGCGCAGGCTATGGCTACACCTTC. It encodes CASSPGGAGYGYTF.

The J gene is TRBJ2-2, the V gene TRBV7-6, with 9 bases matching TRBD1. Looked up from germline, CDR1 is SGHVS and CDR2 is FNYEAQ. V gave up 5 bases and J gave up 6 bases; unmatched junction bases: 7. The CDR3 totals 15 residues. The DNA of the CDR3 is TGTGCCAGCAGCCTACGACAGGGGGGAGCCGGGGAGCTGTTTTTT. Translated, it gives CASSLRQGGAGELFF.

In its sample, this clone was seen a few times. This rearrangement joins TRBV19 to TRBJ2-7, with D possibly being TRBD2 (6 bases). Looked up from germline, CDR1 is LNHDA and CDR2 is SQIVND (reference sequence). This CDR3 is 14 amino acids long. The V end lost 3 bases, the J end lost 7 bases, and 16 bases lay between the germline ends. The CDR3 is CASSIRGPGDEQYF. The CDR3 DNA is TGTGCCAGTAGTATCCGGGGCCCGGGGGATGAGCAGTACTTC.

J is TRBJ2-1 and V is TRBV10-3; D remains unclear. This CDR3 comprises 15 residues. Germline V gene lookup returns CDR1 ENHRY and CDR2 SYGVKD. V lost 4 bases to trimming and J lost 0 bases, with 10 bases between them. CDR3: CAISGRRSSYNEQFF. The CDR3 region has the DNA TGTGCCATCAGTGGTAGGCGGAGCTCCTACAATGAGCAGTTCTTC.

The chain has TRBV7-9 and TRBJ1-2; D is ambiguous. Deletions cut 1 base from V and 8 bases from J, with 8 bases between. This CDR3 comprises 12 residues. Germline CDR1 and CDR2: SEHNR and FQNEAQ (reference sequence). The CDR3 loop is CASSLVEVGYTF. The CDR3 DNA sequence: TGTGCCAGCAGCTTAGTGGAGGTCGGCTACACCTTC.

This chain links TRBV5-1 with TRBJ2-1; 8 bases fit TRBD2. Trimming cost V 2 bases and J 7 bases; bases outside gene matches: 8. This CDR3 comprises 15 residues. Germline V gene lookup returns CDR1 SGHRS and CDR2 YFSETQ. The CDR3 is CASSLQAGDGNEQFF. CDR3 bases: TGCGCCAGCAGCTTACAAGCGGGAGATGGGAATGAGCAGTTCTTC. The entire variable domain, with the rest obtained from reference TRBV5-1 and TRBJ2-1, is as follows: KAGVTQTPRYLIKTRGQQVTLSCSPISGHRSVSWYQQTPGQGLQFLFEYFSETQRNKGNFPGRFSGRQFSNSRSEMNVSTLELGDSALYLCASSLQAGDGNEQFFGPGTRLTVL.

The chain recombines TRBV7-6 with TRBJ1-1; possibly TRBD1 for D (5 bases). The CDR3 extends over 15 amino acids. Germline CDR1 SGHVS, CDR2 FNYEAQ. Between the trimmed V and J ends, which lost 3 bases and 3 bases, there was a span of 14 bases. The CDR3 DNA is TGTGCCAGCAGCTTCCCCGGGACGGCCCACACTGAAGCTTTCTTT. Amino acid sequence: CASSFPGTAHTEAFF.

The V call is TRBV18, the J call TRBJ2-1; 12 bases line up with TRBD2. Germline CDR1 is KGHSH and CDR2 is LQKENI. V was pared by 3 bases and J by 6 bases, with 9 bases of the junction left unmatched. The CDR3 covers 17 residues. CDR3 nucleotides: TGTGCCAGCTCACCTGAGACTAGCGGGAGACCCGGCAATGAGCAGTTCTTC. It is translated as CASSPETSGRPGNEQFF.

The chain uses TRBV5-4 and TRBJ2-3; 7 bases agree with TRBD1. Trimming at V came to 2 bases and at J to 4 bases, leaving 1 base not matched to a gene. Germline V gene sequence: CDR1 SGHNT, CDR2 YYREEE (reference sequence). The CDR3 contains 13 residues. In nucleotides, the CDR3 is TGTGCCAGCAGCTTAACAGGGGCAGATACGCAGTATTTT. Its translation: CASSLTGADTQYF.

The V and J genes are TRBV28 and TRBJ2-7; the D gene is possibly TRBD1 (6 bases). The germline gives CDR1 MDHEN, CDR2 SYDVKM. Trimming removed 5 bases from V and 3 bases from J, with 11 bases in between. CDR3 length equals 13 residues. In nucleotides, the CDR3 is TGTGCCAGCAGTAACCGGGACAACTACGAGCAGTACGTC. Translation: CASSNRDNYEQYV.

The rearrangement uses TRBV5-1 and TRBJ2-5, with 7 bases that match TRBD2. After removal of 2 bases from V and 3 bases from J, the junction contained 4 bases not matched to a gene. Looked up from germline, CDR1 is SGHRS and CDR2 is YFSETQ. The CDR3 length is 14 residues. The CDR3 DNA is TGCGCCAGCAGCTTCGGCGGGAGCGAAGAGACCCAGTACTTC. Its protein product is CASSFGGSEETQYF.